A selection of T cell receptor beta chains follows, all from one sample in a study of T-cell reconstitution after alpha-beta-depleted transplantation in children. TCRdb passed the PCR reads through MiXCR, listing each CDR3 protein once. This sample has about 610,000 distinct CDR3 sequences; 10% to 13% occur once, and the top ten carry less than 4.5%. The specimen comprised PBMCs from the stem cell graft donor, sampled from the stem cell graft. The receptors stem from a human donor who donated a stem cell graft to a child with acute myeloid leukemia. CDR3s include the opening cysteine and the closing phenylalanine or tryptophan. The D gene is left open where the match is weak. Clone size appears in some rows only: once, few, many, or a class for an expanded clone.

V,J,D,size,DNA,CDR3
TRBV29-1,TRBJ2-1,TRBD2,NA,TGCAGCGTTGGGGGACTAGCGATCTACAATGAGCAGTTCTTC,CSVGGLAIYNEQFF
TRBV29-1,TRBJ2-2,NA,many,TGCAGCGTTTACTACTGGTCCCGGGACACCTCCGGGGAGCTGTTTTTT,CSVYYWSRDTSGELFF
TRBV12-3/TRBV12-4,TRBJ1-4,TRBD1,few,TGTGCCAGCAGTTTGGGGACAGGACCATTTCTGTTTTTT,CASSLGTGPFLFF
TRBV28,TRBJ2-5,TRBD1,few,TGTGCCAGCAGTACCTCAGGGGGCGCGGAGACCCAGTACTTC,CASSTSGGAETQYF
TRBV12-3/TRBV12-4,TRBJ2-7,NA,many,TGTGCCAGCAGTTTAGGCCCAGCTCTTCCCTACGAGCAGTACTTC,CASSLGPALPYEQYF
TRBV6-1,TRBJ2-2,NA,NA,TGTGCCAGCGGGGGGCGGAGCGCCTCGAACACCGGGGAGCTGTTTTTT,CASGGRSASNTGELFF
TRBV27,TRBJ1-6,TRBD1,many,TGTGCCAGCAGTCCCGCCCGACAGGGTTTTTCCACCCTCCACTTT,CASSPARQGFSTLHF
TRBV5-1,TRBJ2-5,NA,few,TGCGCCAGCAGCAGCGGGCGGGGTCAAGAGACCCAGTACTTC,CASSSGRGQETQYF
TRBV29-1,TRBJ2-5,TRBD1,few,TGCAGCGTCCGACCCGGGACAGGGATTAGGGAGACCCAGTACTTC,CSVRPGTGIRETQYF
TRBV7-2,TRBJ2-3,NA,NA,TGTGCCAGCAGCTTAGAAGATAGGAAGGGGGATACGCAGTATTTT,CASSLEDRKGDTQYF
TRBV9,TRBJ2-5,NA,many,TGTGCCAGCAGCCCGGGGCAAGAGACCCAGTACTTC,CASSPGQETQYF